What follows are 14 T cell receptor beta chains derived from one specimen sequenced in a study of T-cell reconstitution after alpha-beta-depleted transplantation in children. Preparation of the TCRbeta library used unique molecular identifiers. MiXCR, applied by TCRdb to the PCR reads, yields one record per CDR3 protein. The sample contains approximately 390,000 distinct CDR3 sequences, about a tenth of which appear only once. The specimen was PBMCs from the stem cell graft donor, collected from the stem cell graft. These receptors came from a human donor who donated a stem cell graft to a child with acute myeloid leukemia.

Only a few counts were recorded for this clonotype. The chain has TRBV29-1 and TRBJ2-1; D is unresolved. CDR3 length: 11 residues. Per the germline V gene, CDR1 is SQVTM and CDR2 is ANQGSEA. Trimming took 4 bases from V and 16 from J, leaving 17 bases between them. The CDR3 bases are TGCAGCGTTGCAATGGTGGGCGAGCGATTCTTC. The encoded protein is CSVAMVGERFF.

The sample holds many counts of this clonotype. The rearrangement uses TRBV5-1 and TRBJ2-1, with 9 bases aligning to TRBD1. J was trimmed by 7 bases and V by 3 bases; bases with no gene match: 8. Germline assignment: CDR1 SGHRS and CDR2 YFSETQ. CDR3 length: 15 residues. The CDR3 DNA reads as TGCGCCAGCAGCTCCGCGGGACAGGGTGCAAATGAGCAGTTCTTC. It encodes CASSSAGQGANEQFF.

The CDR3 protein is CASTRTVLLNYGYTF. The CDR3 coding sequence is TGTGCCAGCACCCGGACAGTTCTCTTAAACTATGGCTACACCTTC. The chain links TRBV6-1 to TRBJ1-2, with D perhaps TRBD1 (6 bases). Germline-derived CDR1 and CDR2 are MNHNS and SASEGT. V gave up 7 bases and J gave up 2 bases, with 17 bases separating them. The CDR3 runs 15 residues.

This clonotype was seen a few times. The chain carries TRBV7-8 and TRBJ2-3; D is perhaps TRBD2 (5 bases). CDR3 size: 14 residues. The V end was cut by 2 bases, the J end by 4 bases, with 10 bases between. Germline loops: CDR1 SGHVS, CDR2 FQNEAQ. CDR3 DNA sequence: TGTGCCAGCAGCTTATTATCCGGGGCAGATACGCAGTATTTT. Residues: CASSLLSGADTQYF.

This clonotype was recorded at least ten times. The chain carries TRBV4-3 and TRBJ2-2, with D hard to call. Germline V gene sequence: CDR1 LGHNA, CDR2 YSLEER. Trimming removed 3 bases from V and 4 bases from J, with 18 bases in between. The CDR3 has 17 amino acids. The CDR3 sequence: CASSQAPSERATGELFF. As DNA, the CDR3 is TGCGCCAGCAGCCAGGCTCCCTCTGAACGGGCCACCGGGGAGCTGTTTTTT.

This chain connects TRBV4-3 to TRBJ2-1; D may be TRBD1 (5 bases). The CDR3 is 15 amino acids. V was clipped by 2 bases and J by 0 bases, with 8 bases between them. Germline CDR1 reads LGHNA; CDR2 reads YSLEER. CDR3: CASSQYRSSYNEQFF. CDR3 DNA: TGCGCCAGCAGCCAATACAGGAGCTCCTACAATGAGCAGTTCTTC.

To note about this clonotype: One end of the junction varies from germline; a read error may be responsible. The rearrangement uses TRBV20-1 and TRBJ2-4; D unresolved. The CDR3 is made up of 15 amino acids. Germline CDR1 reads DFQATT; CDR2 reads SNEGSKA (reference sequence). The CDR3 region has the DNA TGCAGTGCTAGAGTCGAGACGATAGCCAAAAACAGTCAGTACTTC. The encoded protein is CSARVETIAKNSQYF.

There are a few counts of this clonotype. The chain carries TRBV6-5 and TRBJ2-2, with D unclear. Germline CDR1 and CDR2: MNHEY and SVGAGI. This CDR3 is 11 amino acids long. V lost 9 bases and J 6 bases, leaving 8 bases between the germline ends. The CDR3 DNA is TGTGCCAGTAAGGGCGCCGGGGAGCTGTTTTTT. It encodes CASKGAGELFF.

This clonotype was recorded at least ten times. The chain has TRBV5-1 and TRBJ1-1; D unclear. Germline assignment: CDR1 SGHRS and CDR2 YFSETQ. The CDR3 totals 15 residues. V was pared by 0 bases and J by 2 bases, with 11 bases between. The DNA for the CDR3 is TGCGCCAGCAGCTTGGTCGGGGTACTAAACACTGAAGCTTTCTTT. It is translated as CASSLVGVLNTEAFF.

In its sample, this clonotype was seen many times. The V and J genes are TRBV20-1 and TRBJ1-1; no firm D call. CDR3 length equals 13 residues. Per the germline V gene, CDR1 is DFQATT and CDR2 is SNEGSKA (reference sequence). The ends were cut back, 6 bases at V and 1 base at J, with 12 bases in the middle. CDR3 loop: CSARARKNTEAFF. CDR3 sequence (DNA): TGCAGTGCCCGAGCCCGGAAGAACACTGAAGCTTTCTTT.

J is TRBJ2-3 and V is TRBV11-3; no reliable D call. With 3 bases removed from V and 0 bases from J, the gap between germline ends came to 10 bases. CDR1 SGHNT and CDR2 YENEEA come from the germline V gene. CDR3 length: 15 residues. In nucleotides, the CDR3 is TGTGCCAGCAGCTTGTTTTTCCCGAGCACAGATACGCAGTATTTT. Encoded protein: CASSLFFPSTDTQYF.

This clonotype was detected only a few times. This rearrangement joins TRBV9 to TRBJ1-2; no firm D call. CDR1 SGDLS and CDR2 YYNGEE come from the germline V gene. The CDR3 runs to 15 residues. Trimming took off 0 bases at V and 2 bases at J, with 11 bases between the two ends. The CDR3 is CASSVVTARNYGYTF. CDR3 DNA: TGTGCCAGCAGCGTAGTTACAGCCCGGAACTATGGCTACACCTTC.

This clonotype was detected a few times. The chain recombines TRBV5-1 with TRBJ2-3; 12 bases line up with TRBD2. Looked up from germline, CDR1 is SGHRS and CDR2 is YFSETQ. The CDR3 sequence is 19 residues long. J lost 6 bases, V lost 0 bases, and 14 bases had no gene match. CDR3 DNA: TGCGCCAGCAGCTTGGAGCCCCGGTCTAGCGGGGGGGCCCGGGATACGCAGTATTTT. Its protein is CASSLEPRSSGGARDTQYF. Together with reference TRBV5-1 and TRBJ2-3, the CDR3 gives the full variable domain: KAGVTQTPRYLIKTRGQQVTLSCSPISGHRSVSWYQQTPGQGLQFLFEYFSETQRNKGNFPGRFSGRQFSNSRSEMNVSTLELGDSALYLCASSLEPRSSGGARDTQYFGPGTRLTVL.

With regard to this clonotype: Sequence at one end of the junction differs from germline and may be a read error. This rearrangement joins TRBV20-1 to TRBJ1-3; TRBD1 matches 8 bases. Per the germline V gene, CDR1 is DFQATT and CDR2 is SNEGSKA (reference sequence). The CDR3 is made up of 17 amino acids. CDR3 in amino acids: CCARPPTGATSGNTIYF. The CDR3 region has the DNA TGCTGTGCTAGACCGCCGACAGGGGCGACCTCTGGAAACACCATATATTTT.